This T cell receptor beta chain was identified during a study of blood T cell repertoires in COVID-19. The CDR3 extends over 16 amino acids. With 5 bases clipped from V and 6 bases from J, the junction kept 15 bases outside the gene matches. Per the germline V gene, CDR1 is MNHEY and CDR2 is SMNVEV (reference sequence). Here immunoSEQ multiplex PCR was the method, and the copy in TCRdb shows in-frame clones only, minus some. The profile covers about 180,000 clones, with over 75% appearing a single time and roughly 9% taken by the ten largest. Two consecutive negative NP/OP PCR tests, clearance, or resolved symptoms defined Cohort 3 recovery.

The sequencing input was PBMCs or T cells enriched from blood (not recorded which). This clonotype was obtained from a woman aged 18-29 years who had recovered from COVID-19. The J gene is TRBJ2-7, the V gene TRBV27; 8 bases match TRBD1. CDR3 region: CASSRGQGLTTGEQYF. Written as DNA, the CDR3 is TGTGCCAGCAGTCGAGGACAGGGTTTGACAACCGGCGAGCAGTACTTC.